Detailed here is one T cell receptor (beta chain). The entry originates in a study of T cell changes during pregnancy in multiple sclerosis. Trimming removed 5 bases from V and 7 bases from J; junction bases left unmatched: 7. Per the germline V gene, CDR1 is MNHEY and CDR2 is SMNVEV (reference sequence). This CDR3 is built from 14 residues. The protocol was immunoSEQ multiplex PCR, while the TCRdb copy is restricted to in-frame clones and leaves out a portion. This sample has 50,000 to 65,000 clones; about 90% occur once, and the top ten carry roughly 6.5%. The TCR was taken from a female donor in good health, enrolled as a control in a pregnancy study. The material sequenced was peripheral blood, taken in the third trimester of pregnancy. The chain recombines TRBV27 with TRBJ1-4, with 7 bases matching TRBD1. The CDR3 nucleotides are TGTGCCAGCAGTCACCGGGACAGAGCTGAAAAACTGTTTTTT. Amino acid sequence: CASSHRDRAEKLFF.